Listed here are 21 T cell receptor beta chains from one sample, sequenced in a study of T cell responses to AZD1222 COVID-19 vaccine. Using immunoSEQ multiplex PCR, the repertoire was profiled, and TCRdb retains in-frame clones only, with some absent. The sample shows 140,000 to 150,000 clones, roughly 93% of them seen only once. The input for sequencing was peripheral blood, taken 28 days after the second AZD1222 dose. These receptors were obtained from an adult who received the AZD1222 COVID-19 vaccine.

CDR3 DNA sequence: TGTGCCAGCGGGACTAGCGGGGAGGACATTCAGTACTTC. As protein: CASGTSGEDIQYF. The chain links TRBV2 to TRBJ2-4; 13 bases map to TRBD2. CDR1 and CDR2 (germline): SNHLY, FYNNEI. J was trimmed by 8 bases and V by 8 bases; bases with no gene match: 3. The CDR3 totals 13 residues.

In this sample, this clone turned up once. V usage is TRBV3-1 (or the pseudogene TRBV3-2) and J usage is TRBJ2-2; D remains unclear. V was shortened by 8 bases and J by 0 bases, with 10 bases between the two germline ends. The CDR3 covers 14 residues. CDR1 and CDR2 (germline): LGHDT, YNNKEL (reference sequence). The CDR3 here is CASGSNANTGELFF. The DNA for the CDR3 is TGTGCCAGCGGTAGCAACGCGAACACCGGGGAGCTGTTTTTT.

The V and J genes are TRBV7-9 and TRBJ1-2; D gene unclear. Per the germline V gene, CDR1 is SEHNR and CDR2 is FQNEAQ (reference sequence). V lost 5 bases to trimming and J lost 4 bases, with 8 bases between them. This CDR3 is built from 12 residues. CDR3 sequence reads: CASSQDGYGYTF. The DNA for the CDR3 is TGTGCCAGCAGCCAGGACGGCTATGGCTACACCTTC.

The gene calls are TRBV10-3 and TRBJ2-3; no clear D. The CDR3 contains 12 residues. The V gene lost 4 bases and the J gene lost 1 base, with 3 bases spanning the gap. The germline V gene encodes CDR1 ENHRY and CDR2 SYGVKD. CDR3 DNA: TGTGCCATCAGTGGCGGCACAGATACGCAGTATTTT. Its protein is CAISGGTDTQYF.

V gene TRBV5-1 combines with J gene TRBJ2-1; TRBD2 aligns across 7 bases. V was clipped by 4 bases and J by 1 base; unmatched bases: 8. This CDR3 has 16 amino acids. From germline, CDR1 is SGHRS and CDR2 YFSETQ. CDR3 sequence reads: CASSTATSPSYNEQFF. In DNA form, the CDR3 reads TGCGCCAGCAGCACCGCGACTAGCCCTTCCTACAATGAGCAGTTCTTC.

The chain combines TRBV19 with TRBJ1-5; D uncertain. The germline CDR1 and CDR2 sequences are LNHDA and SQIVND (reference sequence). The CDR3 spans 14 residues. V was cut by 0 bases and J by 4 bases, with 7 bases left in between. CDR3 in amino acids: CASSIDRGNQPQHF. Here the CDR3 DNA reads TGTGCCAGTAGTATAGATCGCGGGAATCAGCCCCAGCATTTT.

The chain couples TRBV12-3 or TRBV12-4 to TRBJ2-7; 7 nucleotides line up with TRBD1. CDR3 size: 13 residues. Trimming took 6 bases from V and 5 from J; bases not matched to a gene: 7. The CDR3: CASRQGQWDEQYF. CDR3 nucleotide sequence: TGTGCCAGCAGACAGGGACAGTGGGACGAGCAGTACTTC.

The chain couples TRBV11-2 to TRBJ1-1; 7 bases map to TRBD1. Germline CDR1 and CDR2: SGHAT and FQNNGV. The CDR3 totals 14 residues. V lost 1 base, J lost 4 bases, and 3 bases stayed unmatched. CDR3 coding DNA: TGTGCCAGCAGCTTAGTGACAGGGTCCACTGAAGCTTTCTTT. Translation: CASSLVTGSTEAFF. Complete variable domain (other parts from reference TRBV11-2 and TRBJ1-1): EAGVAQSPRYKIIEKRQSVAFWCNPISGHATLYWYQQILGQGPKLLIQFQNNGVVDDSQLPKDRFSAERLKGVDSTLKIQPAKLEDSAVYLCASSLVTGSTEAFFGQGTRLTVV.

This clone was detected once. This rearrangement joins TRBV5-1 to TRBJ2-1, with D tentatively TRBD1 or TRBD2 (5 bases each). The germline V and J ends were trimmed by 4 bases and 2 bases, with 16 bases remaining between them. The CDR3 is 16 residues long. Germline V gives CDR1 SGHRS, CDR2 YFSETQ. CDR3 sequence: CASSPGGSAPYNEQFF. For the CDR3, the DNA is TGCGCCAGCAGCCCTGGGGGTAGCGCCCCCTACAATGAGCAGTTCTTC.

The chain recombines TRBV5-1 with TRBJ2-7; TRBD2 agrees at 10 bases. The CDR3 has 13 residues. Germline CDR1 SGHRS, CDR2 YFSETQ. The J segment lost 5 bases and the V segment lost 5 bases, leaving 4 bases of the junction unmatched. As DNA, the CDR3 is TGCGCCAGCAGAATTAGCGGGGGGCACGAGCAGTACTTC. Its translation: CASRISGGHEQYF. Using reference TRBV5-1 and TRBJ2-7 for the parts outside the CDR3, the full variable domain is KAGVTQTPRYLIKTRGQQVTLSCSPISGHRSVSWYQQTPGQGLQFLFEYFSETQRNKGNFPGRFSGRQFSNSRSEMNVSTLELGDSALYLCASRISGGHEQYFGPGTRLTVT.

This sequence joins TRBV7-2 and TRBJ2-5, with 9 nucleotides matching TRBD2. The CDR3 is 16 residues long. Germline values: CDR1 SGHTA, CDR2 FQGNSA. The V gene end was trimmed by 3 bases and the J gene end by 3 bases; junction bases not matched to a gene: 8. The CDR3 reads CASSFRAGGPEETQYF. CDR3 DNA sequence: TGTGCCAGCAGCTTTCGGGCGGGGGGGCCAGAAGAGACCCAGTACTTC.

For the CDR3, the DNA is TGTGCCAGCAGCCCGAGTGGGGACCCGTCAAATCAGGAAGCTTTCTTT. This translates into CASSPSGDPSNQEAFF. The chain joins TRBV9 to TRBJ1-1, with TRBD1 as a possible D gene (5 bases). Trimming cost V 4 bases and J 8 bases, with 24 bases left between them. Germline assignment: CDR1 SGDLS and CDR2 YYNGEE. The CDR3 totals 16 residues. Full variable domain (remainder filled in from reference TRBV9 and TRBJ1-1): DSGVTQTPKHLITATGQRVTLRCSPRSGDLSVYWYQQSLDQGLQFLIQYYNGEERAKGNILERFSAQQFPDLHSELNLSSLELGDSALYFCASSPSGDPSNQEAFFGQGTRLTVV.

As DNA, the CDR3 is TGTGCCAGCAGCTTTCTCACCTACGAGCAGTACTTC. This codes for CASSFLTYEQYF. V and J are TRBV11-2 and TRBJ2-7; D gene uncertain. The CDR3 sequence is 12 residues long. V was trimmed by 3 bases and J by 2 bases, leaving 5 bases between them. Germline CDR1 SGHAT, CDR2 FQNNGV. Full variable domain (missing parts from reference TRBV11-2 and TRBJ2-7): EAGVAQSPRYKIIEKRQSVAFWCNPISGHATLYWYQQILGQGPKLLIQFQNNGVVDDSQLPKDRFSAERLKGVDSTLKIQPAKLEDSAVYLCASSFLTYEQYFGPGTRLTVT.

The J gene is TRBJ2-1, the V gene TRBV14, with 7 bases aligning to TRBD2. Germline V gene lookup returns CDR1 SGHDN and CDR2 FVKESK. J gave up 7 bases and V 6 bases, and 9 bases lay outside the gene matches. CDR3 size: 14 residues. Here the CDR3 DNA reads TGTGCCAGCAGTAAAGCGGGGCGCGGGAATGAGCAGTTCTTC. Protein sequence: CASSKAGRGNEQFF.

V is TRBV5-1 and J is TRBJ1-1, with D possibly matching TRBD1 (5 bases). Germline V gene lookup returns CDR1 SGHRS and CDR2 YFSETQ. The CDR3 consists of 13 residues. V lost 0 bases, J lost 10 bases, and 13 bases lay in between. The CDR3 coding sequence is TGCGCCAGCAGCTTGGGGGAGGGGAACGCAGCTTTCTTT. Amino acids: CASSLGEGNAAFF.

The V and J genes are TRBV18 and TRBJ1-5; D is undetermined. CDR1 and CDR2 (germline): KGHSH, LQKENI. This CDR3 spans 14 amino acids. Trimming stripped 8 bases from V and 0 bases from J, with 11 bases between. CDR3 in amino acids: CASQDFHSNQPQHF. DNA of the CDR3: TGTGCCAGCCAGGACTTTCATAGCAATCAGCCCCAGCATTTT.

The V call is TRBV7-3, the J call TRBJ2-7, with 10 bases identical to TRBD1. The CDR3 sequence is 15 residues long. The germline gives CDR1 SGHTA, CDR2 FQGTGA. Trimming took 1 base from V and 7 from J; bases not matched to a gene: 7. The CDR3 reads CASSLSTTGGREQYF. In nucleotides, the CDR3 is TGTGCCAGCAGCTTAAGCACGACAGGGGGCAGGGAGCAGTACTTC.

The chain has TRBV3-1 (or the pseudogene TRBV3-2) and TRBJ1-5; D uncertain. The V and J ends lost 0 bases and 2 bases respectively, with 8 bases between them. This CDR3 region has 15 residues. The germline CDR1 and CDR2 sequences are LGHDT and YNNKEL (reference sequence). The CDR3 here is CASSQEMVGNQPQHF. As DNA, the CDR3 is TGTGCCAGCAGCCAAGAAATGGTAGGCAATCAGCCCCAGCATTTT.

This clone has just a few counts. The chain links TRBV6-5 to TRBJ2-7; tentatively, D is TRBD1 (6 bases). V was shortened by 6 bases and J by 7 bases, with 16 bases between the two germline ends. This CDR3 region has 13 residues. Germline V gene data show CDR1 as MNHEY and CDR2 as SVGAGI. The CDR3 here is CASRTGQAREQYF. The CDR3, as DNA: TGTGCCAGCAGAACAGGGCAAGCGCGGGAGCAGTACTTC.

V is TRBV2 and J is TRBJ2-4; D uncertain. The V gene's germline CDR1 is SNHLY and CDR2 FYNNEI. The germline V and J ends were trimmed by 6 bases and 0 bases, with 6 bases remaining between them. This CDR3 has 13 amino acids. CDR3 coding DNA: TGTGCCAGCAGCCCGCTAGCCAAAAACATTCAGTACTTC. The encoded protein is CASSPLAKNIQYF.

The rearrangement links TRBV14 to TRBJ2-1; TRBD1 or TRBD2 may be the D gene (6 bases each). The CDR3 is 12 residues long. The germline gives CDR1 SGHDN, CDR2 FVKESK. Between the trimmed V and J ends, which lost 0 bases and 14 bases, there was a span of 11 bases. The DNA for the CDR3 is TGTGCCAGCAGCCAAGAGGACGGGGGCAAGTTCTTC. Translated: CASSQEDGGKFF.